This T cell receptor (beta chain) was recovered during a study of T cell repertoires in cytomegalovirus infection. MiXCR was run by TCRdb on the reads, yielding one entry per CDR3 protein. The table lists hundreds of thousands of distinct CDR3 sequences, less than 25% of them singletons. V shed 0 bases, J shed 3 bases, and the junction held 4 bases outside the gene matches. This CDR3 contains 15 residues. Germline assignment: CDR1 LGHNA and CDR2 YSLEER. This clonotype appeared many times. This receptor was identified in a human donor in good health (CMV status not recorded). Some clones in this sample may be carry-over from other donors' samples. Sequenced: CD8+ T cells from PBMCs. The V gene is TRBV4-3, the J gene TRBJ2-7; 8 nucleotides match TRBD1. The CDR3 loop reads CASSQDRTGFYEQYV. The DNA for the CDR3 is TGCGCCAGCAGCCAAGATAGGACAGGGTTCTACGAGCAGTACGTC.